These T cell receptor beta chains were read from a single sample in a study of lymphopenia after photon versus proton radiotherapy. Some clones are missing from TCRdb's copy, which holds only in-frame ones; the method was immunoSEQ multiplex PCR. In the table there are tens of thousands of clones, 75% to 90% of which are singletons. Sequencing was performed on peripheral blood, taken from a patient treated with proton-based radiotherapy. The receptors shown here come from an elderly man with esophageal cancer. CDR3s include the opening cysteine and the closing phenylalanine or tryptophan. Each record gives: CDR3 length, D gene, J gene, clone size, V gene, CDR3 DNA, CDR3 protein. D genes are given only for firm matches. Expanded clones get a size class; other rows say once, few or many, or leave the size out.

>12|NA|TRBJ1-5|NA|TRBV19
TGTGCCAGTAAGGGGAGTACTCAGCCCCAGCATTTT
CASKGSTQPQHF
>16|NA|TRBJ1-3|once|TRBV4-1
TGCGCCAGCAGCCAAGAGGACACCCTCTCTGGAAACACCATATATTTT
CASSQEDTLSGNTIYF
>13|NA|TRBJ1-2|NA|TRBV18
TGTGCCAGCTCACCCGACAGAAACTATGGCTACACCTTC
CASSPDRNYGYTF
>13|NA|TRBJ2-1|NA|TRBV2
TGTGCCAGCAGTGACAATGGCTACAATGAGCAGTTCTTC
CASSDNGYNEQFF
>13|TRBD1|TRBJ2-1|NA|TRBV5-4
TGTGCCAGCAGCTCGGGACAGGGCAATGAGCAGTTCTTC
CASSSGQGNEQFF
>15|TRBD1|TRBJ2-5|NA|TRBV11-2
TGTGCCAGCAGCCGGGGGACAGGGGTGCGAGAGACCCAGTACTTC
CASSRGTGVRETQYF
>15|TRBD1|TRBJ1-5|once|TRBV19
TGTGCCAGTAGTACCGAGGGGGCCCCCGATCAGCCCCAGCATTTT
CASSTEGAPDQPQHF
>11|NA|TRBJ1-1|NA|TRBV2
TGTGCCAGCAGTTTCCGACTGGAAGCTTTCTTT
CASSFRLEAFF
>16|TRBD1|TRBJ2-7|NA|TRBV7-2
TGTGCCAGCAGCTTAGCCCTGGGACAGGTCTCCTACGAGCAGTACTTC
CASSLALGQVSYEQYF
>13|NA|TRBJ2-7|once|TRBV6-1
TGTGCCAGCAGTGAGGTTCAGGCCTACGAGCAGTACTTC
CASSEVQAYEQYF
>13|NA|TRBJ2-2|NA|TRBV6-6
TGTGCCAGCAGGCCTACTAGCACCGGGGAGCTGTTTTTT
CASRPTSTGELFF
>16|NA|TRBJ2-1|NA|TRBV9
TGTGCCAGCAGCCCAAGGTCGCAGCCTTGGTCTCATGAGCAGTTCTTC
CASSPRSQPWSHEQFF
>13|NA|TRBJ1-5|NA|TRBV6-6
TGTGCCAGCAGTCGTCGGCGGAATCAGCCCCAGCATTTT
CASSRRRNQPQHF
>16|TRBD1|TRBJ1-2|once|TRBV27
TGTGCCAGCAGTTTATTAGGGGACAGGGATAGCTATGGCTACACCTTC
CASSLLGDRDSYGYTF
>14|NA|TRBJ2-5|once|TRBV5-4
TGTGCCAGCAGCTTAACGGAGAGGCCAGAGACCCAGTACTTC
CASSLTERPETQYF
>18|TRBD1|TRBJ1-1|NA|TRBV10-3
TGTGCCAGCAGTTCAACATCGGGACAGGGGTGGAGGAACACTGAAGCTTTCTTT
CASSSTSGQGWRNTEAFF
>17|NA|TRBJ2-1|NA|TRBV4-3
TGCGCCAGCAGCCAAGACTTAGGGGCGCCCTCCTACAATGAGCAGTTCTTC
CASSQDLGAPSYNEQFF
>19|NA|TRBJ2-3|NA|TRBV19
TGTGCCAGTAGTATATCCGGGGGCAAGGGGGTAGGGCTCACAGATACGCAGTATTTT
CASSISGGKGVGLTDTQYF
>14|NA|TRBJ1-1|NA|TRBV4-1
TGCGCCAGCAGCCAATCGGGGGGTGGGACTGAAGCTTTCTTT
CASSQSGGGTEAFF
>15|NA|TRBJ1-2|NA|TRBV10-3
TGTGCCATCAGTGAGTCGACGCATGGGGACGGTGGCTACACCTTC
CAISESTHGDGGYTF
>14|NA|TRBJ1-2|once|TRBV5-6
TGTGCCAGCAGCTTGGGGGGAGTCAGAGCTGGCTACACCTTC
CASSLGGVRAGYTF
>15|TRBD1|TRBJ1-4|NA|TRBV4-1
TGCGCCAGCAGCCAAGCGGGACAGACTAATGAAAAACTGTTTTTT
CASSQAGQTNEKLFF
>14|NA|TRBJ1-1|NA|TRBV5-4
TGTGCCAGCAGCGAACGGACAGACTACACTGAAGCTTTCTTT
CASSERTDYTEAFF